This T cell receptor beta chain originates from a study of shared clonotypes between healthy human individuals. The CDR3 extends over 14 amino acids. Trimming left V 6 bases short and J 7 bases short, with 15 bases between. In germline, CDR1 is MNHNY, CDR2 SVGAGI (reference sequence). Profiling relied on immunoSEQ multiplex PCR, and the TCRdb table lists in-frame clones only, not all of them. The sample has 2 million to 2.5 million clones; 95% are singletons. The sequenced sample consisted of naive CD4+ T cells sorted from blood. The sample's subset: CD45RA+ positively selected. The sequence derives from a young man in good health. V usage is TRBV6-6 and J usage is TRBJ1-4; perhaps TRBD1 as D (6 bases). CDR3 nucleotide sequence: TGTGCCAGCAGCACTCCCGGGGGGCTTGAAAAACTGTTTTTT. Its translation: CASSTPGGLEKLFF.